The 21 T cell receptor beta chains given below trace back to one sample, sequenced in a study of blood T cell repertoires in COVID-19. Assay used: immunoSEQ multiplex PCR; TCRdb lists only in-frame clones, some missing. The sample holds hundreds of thousands of clones, about 90% seen once. The sequencing input was PBMCs or T cells enriched from blood (not recorded which). These receptors came from a woman in her late teens or twenties with acute COVID-19.

This rearrangement joins TRBV24-1 to TRBJ1-1, with D unclear. This CDR3 spans 14 amino acids. Trimming took off 4 bases at V and 2 bases at J, with 10 bases between the two ends. Germline-derived CDR1 and CDR2 are KGHDR and SFDVKD. CDR3 amino acids: CATSDSRFNTEAFF. CDR3 in DNA: TGTGCCACCAGTGACTCTAGATTTAACACTGAAGCTTTCTTT.

The rearrangement joins TRBV10-3 to TRBJ1-1, with D unresolved. The germline gives CDR1 ENHRY, CDR2 SYGVKD. Trimming took off 7 bases at V and 1 base at J, with 10 bases between the two ends. The CDR3 is 13 amino acids. CDR3 nucleotide sequence: TGTGCCATCACCGAAGGGAGGAACACTGAAGCTTTCTTT. This sequence encodes CAITEGRNTEAFF.

The V and J genes are TRBV28 and TRBJ2-1; maybe TRBD2 (6 bases). Between the trimmed V and J ends, which lost 8 bases and 4 bases, there was a span of 12 bases. The germline V gene has CDR1 MDHEN and CDR2 SYDVKM. This CDR3 comprises 13 residues. This chain's CDR3 is CASGLTRYNEQFF. The CDR3 DNA follows: TGTGCCAGCGGATTGACTAGATACAATGAGCAGTTCTTC.

The V call is TRBV28, the J call TRBJ1-4, with D tentatively TRBD1 (6 bases). From germline, CDR1 is MDHEN and CDR2 SYDVKM. This CDR3 contains 15 residues. Trimming stripped 6 bases from V and 4 bases from J, with 15 bases between. The DNA for the CDR3 is TGTGCCAGCAGCCTTGGGGGGGCGCATAATGAAAAACTGTTTTTT. It specifies CASSLGGAHNEKLFF. The entire variable domain, with the rest obtained from reference TRBV28 and TRBJ1-4, is as follows: DVKVTQSSRYLVKRTGEKVFLECVQDMDHENMFWYRQDPGLGLRLIYFSYDVKMKEKGDIPEGYSVSREKKERFSLILESASTNQTSMYLCASSLGGAHNEKLFFGSGTQLSVL.

The rearrangement uses TRBV14 and TRBJ2-3; TRBD2 agrees at 7 bases. With V trimmed by 1 base and J by 2 bases, 18 bases remained unmatched. This CDR3 region has 20 residues. Germline V CDR1 and CDR2: SGHDN, FVKESK. CDR3 in amino acids: CASSQVYRRNKRGITDTQYF. As DNA, the CDR3 is TGTGCCAGCAGCCAAGTGTACCGTCGGAACAAGCGGGGAATCACAGATACGCAGTATTTT. Full variable domain (remainder filled in from reference TRBV14 and TRBJ2-3): EAGVTQFPSHSVIEKGQTVTLRCDPISGHDNLYWYRRVMGKEIKFLLHFVKESKQDESGMPNNRFLAERTGGTYSTLKVQPAELEDSGVYFCASSQVYRRNKRGITDTQYFGPGTRLTVL.

The chain combines TRBV10-1 with TRBJ2-2, with D possibly being TRBD1 (5 bases). The CDR3 runs to 16 residues. Trimming took 0 bases from V and 3 from J, leaving 11 bases between them. Germline V gives CDR1 WNHNN, CDR2 SYGVQD (reference sequence). The CDR3 DNA reads as TGCGCCAGCAGTGAGTCCCCAGGGCTAGACACCGGGGAGCTGTTTTTT. Translating gives CASSESPGLDTGELFF.

In nucleotides, the CDR3 is TGTGCCAGCAGTACGGACAGGGGGCGGGAAAAACTGTTTTTT. Its translation is CASSTDRGREKLFF. The V gene is TRBV27, the J gene TRBJ1-4; TRBD1 agrees at 11 bases. Germline lookup yields CDR1 MNHEY and CDR2 SMNVEV (reference sequence). The CDR3 is 14 amino acids. J was trimmed by 8 bases and V by 5 bases; bases with no gene match: 4.

V is TRBV2 and J is TRBJ1-5; TRBD1 might be the D (5 bases). Trimming pared 2 bases from V and 3 bases from J, leaving 11 bases between. This CDR3 region has 15 residues. CDR1 SNHLY and CDR2 FYNNEI come from the germline V gene. CDR3 in DNA: TGTGCCAGCAGTGAAATGACAGCTCTCAATCAGCCCCAGCATTTT. It is translated as CASSEMTALNQPQHF.

The chain uses TRBV10-3 and TRBJ1-2; unclear D gene. The V end lost 4 bases, the J end lost 0 bases, and 9 bases lay between the germline ends. This CDR3 spans 14 amino acids. CDR1 and CDR2 (germline): ENHRY, SYGVKD. The CDR3 nucleotides read TGTGCCATCAGTGTGGAGTACACTAACTATGGCTACACCTTC. This codes for CAISVEYTNYGYTF.

This clone was seen a single time. This chain uses TRBV5-4 with TRBJ2-1; 7 bases map to TRBD2. Germline-derived CDR1 and CDR2 are SGHNT and YYREEE (reference sequence). This CDR3 spans 15 amino acids. The V and J ends lost 1 base and 6 bases, in that order; junction bases with no gene match: 7. As DNA, the CDR3 is TGTGCCAGCAGCTTGAGGCGGGAGCTCGGCAATGAGCAGTTCTTC. It encodes CASSLRRELGNEQFF.

V gene TRBV19 combines with J gene TRBJ1-5, with D perhaps matching TRBD1 (6 bases). Trimming took 3 bases from V and 3 from J, leaving 9 bases between them. CDR1 and CDR2 from the germline V gene are LNHDA and SQIVND (reference sequence). The CDR3 sequence is 14 residues long. CDR3 amino acids: CASSIDRFNQPQHF. The CDR3 DNA follows: TGTGCCAGTAGTATTGACAGGTTCAATCAGCCCCAGCATTTT.

The DNA for the CDR3 is TGTGCCAGCAGTTCAGACGTCGACAGGGTGGATGGCTACACCTTC. This encodes CASSSDVDRVDGYTF. The rearrangement links TRBV28 to TRBJ1-2; 7 positions match TRBD1. The CDR3 length is 15 residues. Germline assignment: CDR1 MDHEN and CDR2 SYDVKM. J gave up 6 bases and V 4 bases, and 11 bases lay outside the gene matches.

There are a few counts of this clone. The chain carries TRBV2 and TRBJ2-5; D unclear. The CDR3 sequence is 13 residues long. Germline CDR1 reads SNHLY; CDR2 reads FYNNEI. Trimming cost V 5 bases and J 2 bases, with 9 bases left between them. CDR3 in DNA: TGTGCCAGCAGTAGAGAGACACAAGAGACCCAGTACTTC. It encodes CASSRETQETQYF.

This chain links TRBV11-3 with TRBJ1-2; D uncertain. Germline CDR1 and CDR2: SGHNT and YENEEA. Trimming took 3 bases from V and 3 from J, leaving 11 bases between them. The CDR3 spans 14 residues. DNA of the CDR3: TGTGCCAGCAGCTTCGACTCGAAAGACTATGGCTACACCTTC. Its protein product is CASSFDSKDYGYTF.

Written as DNA, the CDR3 is TGTGCCAGCAGTGAGGGAGGAGAGGCCTTATTAAATCAGCCCCAGCATTTT. Translating it yields CASSEGGEALLNQPQHF. This chain links TRBV6-1 with TRBJ1-5; D is uncertain. Between the trimmed V and J ends, which lost 3 bases and 4 bases, there was a span of 19 bases. Germline V gene lookup returns CDR1 MNHNS and CDR2 SASEGT. The CDR3 runs 17 residues.

The CDR3 DNA reads TGTGCCAGCAGACAGACAGGGGTGATTTCCAATTCACCCCTCCACTTT. The encoded protein is CASRQTGVISNSPLHF. The chain combines TRBV11-2 with TRBJ1-6; TRBD1 aligns across 8 bases. Losses at the gene ends were 6 bases for V and 7 bases for J; bases not matched to a gene: 11. Germline V gives CDR1 SGHAT, CDR2 FQNNGV. The CDR3 is 16 amino acids.

DNA for the CDR3: TGTGCCAGCTGGGAGACGCCTGAAAAACTGTTTTTT. Its protein is CASWETPEKLFF. The chain carries TRBV12-3 or TRBV12-4 and TRBJ1-4; D uncertain. The CDR3 is 12 amino acids. V lost 8 bases and J lost 7, with 11 bases in between.

As DNA, the CDR3 is TGTGCCAGCAGTTTCGGTGGGAGGGGATACAATGAGCAGTTCTTC. Amino acids: CASSFGGRGYNEQFF. V usage is TRBV27 and J usage is TRBJ2-1, with TRBD2 identical over 7 bases. The CDR3 is 15 amino acids. Germline values: CDR1 MNHEY, CDR2 SMNVEV (reference sequence). Germline trimming cut 3 bases from V and 4 bases from J; bases unmatched to any gene: 6.

This clone was counted between two and nine times. The chain joins TRBV6-6 to TRBJ2-3; D is undetermined. V dropped 3 bases and J dropped 1 base, with 5 bases sitting between them. The germline V gene has CDR1 MNHNY and CDR2 SVGAGI (reference sequence). This CDR3 has 13 amino acids. This chain's CDR3 is CASSYGGTDTQYF. DNA for the CDR3: TGTGCCAGCAGTTATGGAGGCACAGATACGCAGTATTTT.

CDR3 sequence: CASTEQGNTEAFF. CDR3 DNA: TGCGCCAGCACGGAACAGGGAAACACTGAAGCTTTCTTT. The chain employs TRBV5-1 and TRBJ1-1; possible D gene TRBD1, 6 bases. Trimming pared 6 bases from V and 2 bases from J, leaving 11 bases between. Germline CDR1 SGHRS, CDR2 YFSETQ. The CDR3 is 13 amino acids.

The CDR3 coding sequence is TGTGCCAGCAGTTTAGACAGGGACACTGAAGCTTTCTTT. It encodes CASSLDRDTEAFF. The chain uses TRBV12-3 or TRBV12-4 and TRBJ1-1, with D perhaps TRBD1 (6 bases). The CDR3 has 13 amino acids. V was cut by 1 base and J by 3 bases, with 6 bases left in between.